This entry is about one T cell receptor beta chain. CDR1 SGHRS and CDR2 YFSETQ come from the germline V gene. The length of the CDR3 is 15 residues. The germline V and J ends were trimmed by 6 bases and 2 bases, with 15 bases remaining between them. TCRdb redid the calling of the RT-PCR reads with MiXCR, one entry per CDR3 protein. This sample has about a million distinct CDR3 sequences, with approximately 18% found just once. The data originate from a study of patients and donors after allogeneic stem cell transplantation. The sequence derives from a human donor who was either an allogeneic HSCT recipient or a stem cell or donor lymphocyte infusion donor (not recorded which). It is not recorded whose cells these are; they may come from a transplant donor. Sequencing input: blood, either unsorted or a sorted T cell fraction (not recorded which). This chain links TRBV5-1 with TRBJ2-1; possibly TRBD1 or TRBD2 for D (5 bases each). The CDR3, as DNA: TGCGCCAGCACCCGGGACCCCGACGCCTACAATGAGCAGTTCTTC. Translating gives CASTRDPDAYNEQFF.